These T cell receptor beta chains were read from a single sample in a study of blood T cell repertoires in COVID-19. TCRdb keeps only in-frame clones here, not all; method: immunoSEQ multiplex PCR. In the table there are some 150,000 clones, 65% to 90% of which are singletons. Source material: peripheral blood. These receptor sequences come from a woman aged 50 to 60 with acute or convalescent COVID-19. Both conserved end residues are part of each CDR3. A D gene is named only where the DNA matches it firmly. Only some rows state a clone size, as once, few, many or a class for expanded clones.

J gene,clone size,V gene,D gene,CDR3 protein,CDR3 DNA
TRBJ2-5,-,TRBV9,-,CASSVRGADGGETQYF,TGTGCCAGCAGCGTCCGGGGAGCCGACGGCGGAGAGACCCAGTACTTC
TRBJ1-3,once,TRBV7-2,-,CASTLVGGSGNTIYF,TGTGCCAGCACCCTCGTCGGCGGGTCTGGAAACACCATATATTTT
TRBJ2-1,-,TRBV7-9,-,CASSLEQGKDEQFF,TGTGCCAGCAGCTTAGAGCAGGGGAAGGATGAGCAGTTCTTC
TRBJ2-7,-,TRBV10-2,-,CASKRQNTYEQYF,TGCGCCAGCAAGCGACAGAATACCTACGAGCAGTACTTC
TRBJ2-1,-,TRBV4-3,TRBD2,CASSQDLAGNNEQFF,TGCGCCAGCAGCCAAGATCTAGCGGGAAACAATGAGCAGTTCTTC
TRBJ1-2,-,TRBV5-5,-,CASSHSTGAYGYTF,TGTGCCAGCAGCCATTCGACAGGCGCCTATGGCTACACCTTC
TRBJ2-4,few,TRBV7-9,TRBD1,CASSPQGVLAKNIQYF,TGTGCCAGCAGCCCCCAGGGGGTTCTAGCCAAAAACATTCAGTACTTC
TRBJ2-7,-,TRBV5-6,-,CASSSLRGGADDEQYF,TGTGCCAGCAGCTCCCTCAGGGGAGGGGCAGACGACGAGCAGTACTTC
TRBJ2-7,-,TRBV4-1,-,CASSQDVRGVYEQYF,TGCGCCAGCAGCCAAGATGTCAGGGGCGTCTACGAGCAGTACTTC
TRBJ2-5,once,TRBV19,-,CASRAGAAGEETQYF,TGTGCCAGTAGAGCAGGGGCCGCTGGGGAAGAGACCCAGTACTTC
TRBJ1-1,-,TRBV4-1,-,CASSQDRGRTEAFF,TGCGCCAGCAGCCAAGATCGGGGGAGAACTGAAGCTTTCTTT
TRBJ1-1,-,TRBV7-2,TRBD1,CASSPQTGDWTEAFF,TGTGCCAGCAGCCCCCAGACAGGGGATTGGACTGAAGCTTTCTTT
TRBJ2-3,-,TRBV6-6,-,CASSFPGGTDTQYF,TGTGCCAGCAGTTTCCCGGGGGGCACAGATACGCAGTATTTT
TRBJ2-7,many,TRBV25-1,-,CASRGGLARYEQYF,TGTGCCAGCAGGGGCGGCCTAGCCCGTTACGAGCAGTACTTC
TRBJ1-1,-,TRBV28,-,CASCPPQTEAFF,TGTGCCAGCTGCCCCCCACAAACTGAAGCTTTCTTT
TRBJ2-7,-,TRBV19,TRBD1,CASSPRDSLVGEQYF,TGTGCCAGTAGTCCCCGGGACAGTCTGGTGGGCGAGCAGTACTTC
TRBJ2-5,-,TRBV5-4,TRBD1,CASSPQQGWQETQYF,TGTGCCAGCAGCCCTCAACAGGGGTGGCAAGAGACCCAGTACTTC
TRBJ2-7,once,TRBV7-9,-,CASSFGGVGEQYF,TGTGCCAGCAGCTTTGGAGGGGTAGGCGAGCAGTACTTC
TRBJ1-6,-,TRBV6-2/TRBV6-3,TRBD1,CASSSARTTTTGDNSPLHF,TGTGCCAGCAGTTCTGCCCGAACCACGACAACAGGGGATAATTCACCCCTCCACTTT
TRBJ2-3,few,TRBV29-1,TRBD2,CSVSGLAGDPDHRYF,TGCAGCGTTTCAGGACTAGCGGGAGACCCTGACCACCGGTATTTT
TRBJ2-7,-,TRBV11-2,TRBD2,CASSIGLAGTNEQYF,TGTGCCAGCAGCATCGGACTAGCGGGGACTAACGAGCAGTACTTC
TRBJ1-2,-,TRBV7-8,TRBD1,CASRPDRGNGYTF,TGTGCCAGCAGACCGGACAGGGGAAACGGCTACACCTTC
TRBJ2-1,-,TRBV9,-,CASSVANRRGTYNEQFF,TGTGCCAGCAGCGTAGCAAACAGGAGGGGCACCTACAATGAGCAGTTCTTC
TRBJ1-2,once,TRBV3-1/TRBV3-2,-,CASSQATNYGYTF,TGTGCCAGCAGCCAAGCAACTAACTATGGCTACACCTTC
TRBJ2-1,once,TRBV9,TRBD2,CASSGRLAGGLVF,TGTGCCAGCAGCGGACGACTAGCGGGAGGTCTAGTCTTC
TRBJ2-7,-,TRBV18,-,CASSSDYEQYF,TGTGCCAGCTCATCAGACTACGAGCAGTACTTC
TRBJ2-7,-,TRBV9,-,CASSLGLEPYEQYF,TGTGCCAGCAGCCTGGGGCTAGAGCCCTACGAGCAGTACTTC
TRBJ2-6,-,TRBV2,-,CASTTRSGANVLTF,TGTGCCAGCACTACGCGCTCTGGGGCCAACGTCCTGACTTTC
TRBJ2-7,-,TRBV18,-,CASSPSREGYEQYF,TGTGCCAGCTCACCCTCGCGGGAAGGCTACGAGCAGTACTTC
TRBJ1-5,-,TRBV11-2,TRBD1,CASSFGTGGGQPQHF,TGTGCCAGCAGCTTCGGGACAGGGGGCGGTCAGCCCCAGCATTTT
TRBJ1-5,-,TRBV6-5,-,CASSYSELNQPQHF,TGTGCCAGCAGTTACTCGGAGCTGAATCAGCCCCAGCATTTT
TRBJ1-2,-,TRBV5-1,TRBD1,CASSWGQGKSDGYTF,TGCGCCAGCAGCTGGGGACAGGGGAAGTCCGATGGCTACACCTTC
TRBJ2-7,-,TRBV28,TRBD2,CASQAAGGSYEQYF,TGTGCCTCCCAAGCGGCGGGAGGCTCCTACGAGCAGTACTTC